The next 9 T cell receptor beta chains were all read from a single sample in a study of T cell repertoires in cytomegalovirus infection. TCRdb redid the calling of the reads with MiXCR, one entry per CDR3 protein. There are about 570,000 distinct CDR3 sequences in the sample; around two fifths occur only once, and around 50% lies in the top ten. The antigens for these receptors are not known. The material sequenced was cultured PBMCs, taken from culture after CMV antigen stimulation. All receptors come from a human donor in good health (CMV status not recorded). Some clones in this sample may be carry-over from other donors' samples.

The chain employs TRBV2 and TRBJ1-6; D unresolved. Deletions cut 6 bases from V and 14 bases from J, with 17 bases between. The CDR3 sequence is 13 residues long. CDR1 is SNHLY and CDR2 is FYNNEI in the germline V gene. The CDR3 nucleotides are TGTGCCAGCAGGAGGAAGTCGAATTGGTCCCTCCACTTT. This encodes CASRRKSNWSLHF.

This rearrangement joins TRBV20-1 to TRBJ2-3, with D perhaps matching TRBD1 or TRBD2 (5 bases each). V was clipped by 2 bases and J by 2 bases, with 17 bases between them. CDR3 length equals 16 residues. CDR1 and CDR2 from the germline V gene are DFQATT and SNEGSKA (reference sequence). The CDR3 loop is CSARRSGARTTDTQYF. The CDR3 coding sequence is TGCAGTGCTAGAAGATCCGGGGCCAGGACCACAGATACGCAGTATTTT.

The chain joins TRBV27 to TRBJ1-4, with a weak D call TRBD1 (5 bases). CDR1 is MNHEY and CDR2 is SMNVEV in the germline V gene (reference sequence). This CDR3 region has 15 residues. V was cut by 7 bases and J by 3 bases, with 15 bases left in between. The CDR3 bases are TGTGCCAGCAATTTCTCAAGGGGAGCTAATGAAAAACTGTTTTTT. Its protein is CASNFSRGANEKLFF.

The table lists this clonotype with a count of one. V usage is TRBV27 and J usage is TRBJ2-7, with TRBD2 as a possible D gene (5 bases). Germline loops: CDR1 MNHEY, CDR2 SMNVEV (reference sequence). Trimming pared 0 bases from V and 3 bases from J, leaving 15 bases between. The CDR3 totals 16 residues. Written as DNA, the CDR3 is TGTGCCAGCAGTTTATCCCGGCTAGCTGCGGACTACGAGCAGTACTTC. It specifies CASSLSRLAADYEQYF.

The chain carries TRBV5-1 and TRBJ2-1; TRBD2 matches at 8 bases. The CDR3 is 15 residues long. From germline, CDR1 is SGHRS and CDR2 YFSETQ. Unmatched junction bases numbered 14, after V lost 4 bases and J lost 11 bases. The DNA for the CDR3 is TGCGCCAGCAGCCCTGAGGGGACTAGGGCAAATCAGCAGTTCTTC. Encoded protein: CASSPEGTRANQQFF.

This clonotype was seen at least ten times. CDR3 protein: CASSILAGGPVEQFF. CDR3 DNA: TGTGCCAGCAGTATTCTAGCGGGGGGGCCGGTTGAGCAGTTCTTC. The rearrangement uses TRBV7-2 and TRBJ2-1; the match to TRBD2 covers 12 bases. This CDR3 has 15 amino acids. The ends lost 6 bases at V and 9 bases at J; junction bases unmatched: 9. Germline CDR1 is SGHTA and CDR2 is FQGNSA.

Concerning this clonotype: The germline gene is not matched at one end of the junction; a read error may be the cause. V and J are TRBV7-2 and TRBJ2-7; a weak D match, TRBD2 (6 bases). Germline CDR1 SGHTA, CDR2 FQGNSA. The length of the CDR3 is 19 residues. CDR3 nucleotide sequence: TGCGCCAGCAGCTTACGAGCCGCGGTCGGCGGGAAGGGGATTTACGAGCAGTACTTC. It is translated as CASSLRAAVGGKGIYEQYF.

The J gene is TRBJ1-3, the V gene TRBV7-2, with 8 positions matching TRBD1. CDR1 is SGHTA and CDR2 is FQGNSA in the germline V gene. Losses at the gene ends were 4 bases for V and 5 bases for J; bases not matched to a gene: 19. The CDR3 is made up of 19 amino acids. The CDR3 protein is CASSSTGTGSLTRRNTIYF. CDR3 coding DNA: TGTGCCAGCAGCTCGACCGGGACAGGAAGTCTAACGCGCAGAAACACCATATATTTT. Supplemented by reference TRBV7-2 and TRBJ1-3, the full variable domain reads GAGVSQSPSNKVTEKGKDVELRCDPISGHTALYWYRQSLGQGLEFLIYFQGNSAPDKSGLPSDRFSAERTGGSVSTLTIQRTQQEDSAVYLCASSSTGTGSLTRRNTIYFGEGSWLTVV.

This clonotype came up a few times. The DNA of the CDR3 is TGTGCCAGCAGGTCTACCGGGACTAGCGGGTGGAATGAGCAGTTCTTC. Residues: CASRSTGTSGWNEQFF. V usage is TRBV2 and J usage is TRBJ2-1; 12 bases map to TRBD2. This CDR3 has 16 amino acids. V lost 6 bases to trimming and J lost 7 bases; unmatched junction nucleotides: 10. Germline V gene sequence: CDR1 SNHLY, CDR2 FYNNEI.